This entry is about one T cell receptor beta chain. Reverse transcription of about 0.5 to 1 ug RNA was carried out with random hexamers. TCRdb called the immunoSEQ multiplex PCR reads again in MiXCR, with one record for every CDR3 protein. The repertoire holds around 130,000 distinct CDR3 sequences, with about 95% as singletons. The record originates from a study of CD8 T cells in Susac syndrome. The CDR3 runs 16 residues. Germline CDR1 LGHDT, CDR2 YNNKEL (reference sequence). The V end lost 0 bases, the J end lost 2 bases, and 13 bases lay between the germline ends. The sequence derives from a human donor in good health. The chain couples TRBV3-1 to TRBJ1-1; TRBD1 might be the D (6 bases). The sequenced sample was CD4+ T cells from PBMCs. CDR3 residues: CASSQDAGALNTEAFF. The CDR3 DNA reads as TGTGCCAGCAGCCAAGATGCAGGGGCGTTAAACACTGAAGCTTTCTTT.